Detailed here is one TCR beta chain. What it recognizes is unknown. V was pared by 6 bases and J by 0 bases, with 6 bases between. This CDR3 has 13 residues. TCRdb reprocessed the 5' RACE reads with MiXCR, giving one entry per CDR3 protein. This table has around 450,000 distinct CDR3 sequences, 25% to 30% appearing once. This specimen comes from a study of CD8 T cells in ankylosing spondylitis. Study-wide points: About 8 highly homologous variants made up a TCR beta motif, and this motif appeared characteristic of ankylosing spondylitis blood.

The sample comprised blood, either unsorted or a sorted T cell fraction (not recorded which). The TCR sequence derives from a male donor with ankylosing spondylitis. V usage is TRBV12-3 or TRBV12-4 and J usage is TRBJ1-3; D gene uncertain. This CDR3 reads CASSPRSGNTIYF. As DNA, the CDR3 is TGTGCCAGCAGCCCCCGCTCTGGAAACACCATATATTTT.